A single sample is the source of the 7 T cell receptor beta chains below, sequenced in a study of control samples from healthy donors and cancer patients. TCRdb's table, derived via immunoSEQ multiplex PCR, lists solely in-frame clones and lacks some. Of fewer than 90,000 clones in the sample, over 75% were seen once. Sequencing used blood. The source of these receptors is a woman between 50 and 59 years old in good health.

V gene TRBV30 combines with J gene TRBJ2-7; D not certain. The CDR3 runs to 11 residues. CDR1 and CDR2 (germline): GTSNPN, SVGIG (reference sequence). Trimming left V 0 bases short and J 2 bases short, with 2 bases between. The CDR3 DNA follows: TGTGCCTGGAGTGTAGCCTACGAGCAGTACTTC. Its protein is CAWSVAYEQYF.

V usage is TRBV5-4 and J usage is TRBJ1-2; 11 nucleotides line up with TRBD1. The CDR3 sequence is 16 residues long. Trimming cost V 3 bases and J 7 bases; bases outside gene matches: 11. The V gene's germline CDR1 is SGHNT and CDR2 YYREEE (reference sequence). The CDR3 sequence is CASSSGGQGGIRGYTF. The CDR3 bases are TGTGCCAGCAGCTCTGGGGGACAGGGGGGAATCCGTGGCTACACCTTC.

The chain employs TRBV9 and TRBJ1-2; 8 bases match TRBD1. The V gene's germline CDR1 is SGDLS and CDR2 YYNGEE. This CDR3 is 14 amino acids long. V lost 6 bases, J lost 4 bases, and 8 bases stayed unmatched. In DNA, the CDR3 is TGTGCCAGCACCCGACAGGGGAAGTTCTATGGCTACACCTTC. This gives the protein CASTRQGKFYGYTF.

This chain uses TRBV2 with TRBJ2-5; tentative D call: TRBD2 (6 bases). The germline V and J ends were trimmed by 0 bases and 5 bases, with 10 bases remaining between them. CDR3 length equals 14 residues. Germline V gene sequence: CDR1 SNHLY, CDR2 FYNNEI. CDR3 sequence reads: CASSEAVGGETQYF. CDR3 nucleotides: TGTGCCAGCAGTGAAGCGGTCGGGGGTGAGACCCAGTACTTC. Looking up the rest from reference TRBV2 and TRBJ2-5 gives the full variable domain: EPEVTQTPSHQVTQMGQEVILRCVPISNHLYFYWYRQILGQKVEFLVSFYNNEISEKSEIFDDQFSVERPDGSNFTLKIRSTKLEDSAMYFCASSEAVGGETQYFGPGTRLLVL.

In this sample, this clone turned up a few times. The genes are TRBV2 and TRBJ2-7, with TRBD2 matching over 11 bases. V lost 11 bases and J lost 2; bases outside the gene matches: 8. The CDR3 spans 14 residues. Germline assignment: CDR1 SNHLY and CDR2 FYNNEI. CDR3 DNA: TGTGCCTCACAGACTAGCGGGGATGCCTACGAGCAGTACTTC. Translation gives CASQTSGDAYEQYF.

For the CDR3, the DNA is TGTGCCAGCAGCCAAGACAGGGGCCATAATGAAAAACTGTTTTTT. This sequence encodes CASSQDRGHNEKLFF. This chain connects TRBV4-2 to TRBJ1-4, with D perhaps TRBD1 (6 bases). Between the trimmed V and J ends, which lost 0 bases and 4 bases, there was a span of 9 bases. Germline loops: CDR1 LGHNA, CDR2 YNFKEQ. This CDR3 is built from 15 residues.

The rearrangement joins TRBV5-1 to TRBJ1-2, with D possibly matching TRBD1 (5 bases). CDR3 length equals 15 residues. Germline loops: CDR1 SGHRS, CDR2 YFSETQ. Deletions cut 0 bases from V and 1 base from J, with 10 bases between. CDR3 region: CASSLGGTLNYGYTF. In DNA form, the CDR3 reads TGCGCCAGCAGCTTGGGGGGGACCCTTAACTATGGCTACACCTTC.